Sequencing of this T cell receptor (beta chain) was carried out in a study of blood T cell repertoires in COVID-19 (dated by TCRdb to 2018 to 2020). Regarding the research as a whole: The collaborator samples originated in the United States, Italy and Spain and spanned the acute and convalescent phases of COVID-19. The material from the prospective study consisted of cDNA or gDNA derived from T cells, B-cell-depleted T cells, or PBMCs. The dataset comprised deeply sampled blood TCRbeta repertoires from subjects exposed to, actively infected with, or recovered from COVID-19. The repertoires were released in a freely available public database meant as a resource for research on the immune response to SARS-CoV-2. The samples were drawn from two sources: the first 160 participants of the ongoing ImmuneRACE study, and 1,254 subjects contributed by 6 global collaborators. The sample metadata nearly always contained a de-identified subject ID, COVID-19 status, age in years and sex. Where available, HLA class I and class II types were taken from metadata supplied by the sample provider and were not determined by assay-based typing.

Concerning this clone itself: What antigen it recognizes has not been identified. No qualities accompany the bases; no much larger clone lies one base away.

TCRbeta CDR3 regions were amplified from genomic DNA by means of the immunoSEQ Assay, a bias-controlled multiplex PCR. The study's own analysis went as follows. Nucleated cell counts per sample were estimated from amplification of reference gene primers within the assay. To quantify the absolute abundance of each unique TCRbeta CDR3 rearrangement, sequence reads were collapsed and filtered. Productive Simpson clonality was computed per sample as the square root of Simpson's diversity index over productive rearrangements. What TCRdb holds here is the immuneACCESS table cut down to in-frame rearrangements. Part of the clones is not present; checked against another copy, under half of the missing clones reflect an unresolved V gene, and the others are unexplained. The V and J calls and the clone size are those of that table, but D and trimming were determined from the DNA. The sample table contains 100,000 to 150,000 clones; only one count was recorded for approximately 90% of them. Clones ranked in the top ten supply about 1.5% of the sample.

The germline V gene supplies CDR1 ENHRY and CDR2 SYGVKD. Inclusive of the bounding cysteine and phenylalanine, the CDR3 is 13 residues long. Only CDR3 DNA is held: 39 bases, read in frame from base 1. V loses 7 bases of germline sequence and J loses 6 bases, and the interval between the two ends is 16 bases. Paper-wide results and their limitations: The amount of clinical and demographic metadata varied by source and participant and was provided uncurated.

Collaborating institutions collected whole blood in K2EDTA tubes following their own protocols. Collaborator samples were shipped for TCRbeta analysis as frozen whole blood, isolated PBMCs, or DNA extracted from either sample type. The sequence came from a human donor in a cohort sampled during active COVID-19. Specimen: peripheral blood. Rearrangement joined TRBV10-3 to TRBJ2-7, and perhaps TRBD2 as D gene, on 6 matching bases. The CDR3 region: CAIKDSGPPEQYF. The DNA sequence is TGTGCCATCAAGGATAGCGGACCCCCCGAGCAGTACTTC.